This is a list of T cell receptor beta chains from one sample in a study of liver allograft versus peripheral blood T cells. One entry per CDR3 protein results from TCRdb running MiXCR on the reads. The table records roughly 9,000 distinct CDR3 sequences, roughly 17% of them present only once. The receptors here all came from a human patient who had a liver transplant. A subset of T cells may come from the graft donor. Each CDR3 is given with its conserved first and last residue. Fields, in order: clone size, V gene, D gene, J gene, CDR3 DNA, CDR3 protein. A D gene is named only where the DNA matches it firmly. Some rows have no size entry. The others give once, few or many, or a class for an expanded clone.

clone_size: many
v_call: TRBV5-4
d_call: .
j_call: TRBJ1-2
cdr3_nt: TGTGCCAGCAGCGGGACGGGCTATGGCTACACCTTC
cdr3_aa: CASSGTGYGYTF

clone_size: many
v_call: TRBV6-5
d_call: .
j_call: TRBJ1-2
cdr3_nt: TGTGCCAGCAGAGGTTTGGCTAACTATGGCTACACCTTC
cdr3_aa: CASRGLANYGYTF

clone_size: .
v_call: TRBV6-1
d_call: .
j_call: TRBJ2-5
cdr3_nt: TGTGCCAGCAGTGAAGCGCGGTCTGGCCAAGAGACCCAGTACTTC
cdr3_aa: CASSEARSGQETQYF

clone_size: medium-sized
v_call: TRBV30
d_call: TRBD1
j_call: TRBJ1-6
cdr3_nt: TGTGCCTGGACCACGACAGGGCCCATGACACCCCTCCACTTT
cdr3_aa: CAWTTTGPMTPLHF

clone_size: few
v_call: TRBV7-3
d_call: .
j_call: TRBJ2-2
cdr3_nt: TGTGCCAGCAGCTTATCGGGGGCGAACACCGGGGAGCTGTTTTTT
cdr3_aa: CASSLSGANTGELFF

clone_size: .
v_call: TRBV5-6
d_call: TRBD1
j_call: TRBJ2-6
cdr3_nt: TGTGCCAGCAGCTTGATGTTTCAGGGGGCGAACTCTGGGGCCAACGTCCTGACTTTC
cdr3_aa: CASSLMFQGANSGANVLTF

clone_size: medium-sized
v_call: TRBV13
d_call: TRBD1
j_call: TRBJ1-6
cdr3_nt: TGTGCCAGCACGGTGACAGGGGAGCGGAATTCACCCCTCCACTTT
cdr3_aa: CASTVTGERNSPLHF

clone_size: .
v_call: TRBV5-4
d_call: TRBD1
j_call: TRBJ1-2
cdr3_nt: TGTGCCAGCAGCTTACAGGGGTTTGGCGGCTACACCTTC
cdr3_aa: CASSLQGFGGYTF

clone_size: .
v_call: TRBV11-2
d_call: TRBD2
j_call: TRBJ2-3
cdr3_nt: TGTGCCAGCAGCTTACGAGGCGCTGGACTAGCGGCTTCAGATACGCAGTATTTT
cdr3_aa: CASSLRGAGLAASDTQYF

clone_size: medium-sized
v_call: TRBV20-1
d_call: .
j_call: TRBJ1-2
cdr3_nt: TGCAGTGCTAGAGATTGGGAGCATGGGGCTTCTTATGGCTACACCTTC
cdr3_aa: CSARDWEHGASYGYTF

clone_size: few
v_call: TRBV12-3/TRBV12-4
d_call: .
j_call: TRBJ1-1
cdr3_nt: TGTGCCAGCAGTTCCGGGACAAGAGCTTTCTTT
cdr3_aa: CASSSGTRAFF

clone_size: medium-sized
v_call: TRBV7-9
d_call: .
j_call: TRBJ1-1
cdr3_nt: TGTGCCAGCAGCTTAGATACGGATAACACTGAAGCTTTCTTT
cdr3_aa: CASSLDTDNTEAFF

clone_size: medium-sized
v_call: TRBV28
d_call: .
j_call: TRBJ1-3
cdr3_nt: TGTGCCAGCGGGACGATCTCTGGAAACACCATATATTTT
cdr3_aa: CASGTISGNTIYF

clone_size: few
v_call: TRBV12-3/TRBV12-4
d_call: TRBD1
j_call: TRBJ1-1
cdr3_nt: TGTGCCAGCAAAGACAGGGGAGGAATGAACACTGAAGCTTTCTTT
cdr3_aa: CASKDRGGMNTEAFF

clone_size: .
v_call: TRBV3-1
d_call: .
j_call: TRBJ2-7
cdr3_nt: TGTGCCAGCAGCCACGGGACGGCCTACGAGCAGTACTTC
cdr3_aa: CASSHGTAYEQYF

clone_size: .
v_call: TRBV27
d_call: TRBD2
j_call: TRBJ2-3
cdr3_nt: TGTGCCAGCAGCCTTTTAGGGCGGGGGGGCACAGATACGCAGTATTTT
cdr3_aa: CASSLLGRGGTDTQYF

clone_size: medium-sized
v_call: TRBV20-1
d_call: TRBD1
j_call: TRBJ1-6
cdr3_nt: TGCAGTGCTCTGACGGGACAGGATAATTCACCCCTCCACTTT
cdr3_aa: CSALTGQDNSPLHF

clone_size: few
v_call: TRBV12-3/TRBV12-4
d_call: .
j_call: TRBJ1-5
cdr3_nt: TGTGCCAGCAGCAACAGAGGGGGTCATCAGCCCCAGCATTTT
cdr3_aa: CASSNRGGHQPQHF

clone_size: few
v_call: TRBV2
d_call: TRBD1
j_call: TRBJ1-1
cdr3_nt: TGTGCCAGCACCAGGGGGCGGGGTGAAGCTTTCTTT
cdr3_aa: CASTRGRGEAFF

clone_size: .
v_call: TRBV6-1
d_call: .
j_call: TRBJ1-1
cdr3_nt: TGTGCCAGCAAAGTGTACGGCCAGGGCACTGAAGCTTTCTTT
cdr3_aa: CASKVYGQGTEAFF

clone_size: .
v_call: TRBV3-1
d_call: TRBD1
j_call: TRBJ1-6
cdr3_nt: TGTGCCAGCAGCCCTTTTACAGGGGGATCACCCCTCCACTTT
cdr3_aa: CASSPFTGGSPLHF

clone_size: medium-sized
v_call: TRBV14
d_call: .
j_call: TRBJ1-1
cdr3_nt: TGTGCCAGCAGCTTAACACGGGACACTGAAGCTTTCTTT
cdr3_aa: CASSLTRDTEAFF

clone_size: .
v_call: TRBV20-1
d_call: .
j_call: TRBJ2-5
cdr3_nt: TGCAGTGCTAGAGTGGGGGGCAGGGAGACCCAGTACTTC
cdr3_aa: CSARVGGRETQYF

clone_size: many
v_call: TRBV12-5
d_call: .
j_call: TRBJ1-5
cdr3_nt: TGTGCTAGTGGTTTCAGCAATCAGCCCCAGCATTTT
cdr3_aa: CASGFSNQPQHF

clone_size: medium-sized
v_call: TRBV20-1
d_call: .
j_call: TRBJ2-7
cdr3_nt: TGCAGTGCGAGACGGCAGGGCTACGAGCAGTACTTC
cdr3_aa: CSARRQGYEQYF

clone_size: few
v_call: TRBV19
d_call: .
j_call: TRBJ2-7
cdr3_nt: TGTGCCAGTAGCCGTACAGGGATAAGCGAGCAGTACTTC
cdr3_aa: CASSRTGISEQYF

clone_size: medium-sized
v_call: TRBV10-3
d_call: .
j_call: TRBJ1-1
cdr3_nt: TGTGCCATCAGTGAGTCTGGGAGGAACACTGAAGCTTTCTTT
cdr3_aa: CAISESGRNTEAFF

clone_size: medium-sized
v_call: TRBV28
d_call: .
j_call: TRBJ1-2
cdr3_nt: TGTGCCAGCAGTTTCGGAGCTAACTATGGCTACACCTTC
cdr3_aa: CASSFGANYGYTF

clone_size: medium-sized
v_call: TRBV7-2
d_call: .
j_call: TRBJ1-1
cdr3_nt: TGTGCCAGCAGTGGGAGTTCGAACACTGAAGCTTTCTTT
cdr3_aa: CASSGSSNTEAFF

clone_size: .
v_call: TRBV7-2
d_call: .
j_call: TRBJ2-1
cdr3_nt: TGTGCCAGCAGCCTGGGGGTGGGGGGGCGGTGGAATGAGCAGTTCTTC
cdr3_aa: CASSLGVGGRWNEQFF

clone_size: medium-sized
v_call: TRBV10-3
d_call: .
j_call: TRBJ1-1
cdr3_nt: TGTGCCATCACCGAGGGAGGAAACACTGAAGCTTTCTTT
cdr3_aa: CAITEGGNTEAFF

clone_size: medium-sized
v_call: TRBV12-3/TRBV12-4
d_call: .
j_call: TRBJ1-2
cdr3_nt: TGTGCCAGCAGTCCTCGGGGGGGACCGAACTATGGCTACACCTTC
cdr3_aa: CASSPRGGPNYGYTF

clone_size: many
v_call: TRBV18
d_call: .
j_call: TRBJ2-1
cdr3_nt: TGTGCCAGCTCACCACCGGCGCGCGACCATGAGCAGTTCTTC
cdr3_aa: CASSPPARDHEQFF

clone_size: medium-sized
v_call: TRBV12-3/TRBV12-4
d_call: TRBD1
j_call: TRBJ1-2
cdr3_nt: TGTGCCAGCAGCCGGGACAGGGGGAAGAGTGGCTACACCTTC
cdr3_aa: CASSRDRGKSGYTF

clone_size: .
v_call: TRBV19
d_call: .
j_call: TRBJ1-1
cdr3_nt: TGTGCCAGTAGTACCCAGGCCATGGGGCGAGCTTTCTTT
cdr3_aa: CASSTQAMGRAFF

clone_size: .
v_call: TRBV9
d_call: .
j_call: TRBJ1-3
cdr3_nt: TGTGCCAGCAGCCTAGCGGAATCTGGAAACACCATATATTTT
cdr3_aa: CASSLAESGNTIYF

clone_size: medium-sized
v_call: TRBV6-5
d_call: TRBD1
j_call: TRBJ1-3
cdr3_nt: TGTGCCAGCAGTTTCACAGGGGGACCTGGAAACACCATATATTTT
cdr3_aa: CASSFTGGPGNTIYF

clone_size: many
v_call: TRBV7-9
d_call: .
j_call: TRBJ1-2
cdr3_nt: TGTGCCAGCAGCTTTGTAGGGGTCTATGGCTACACCTTC
cdr3_aa: CASSFVGVYGYTF

clone_size: medium-sized
v_call: TRBV19
d_call: TRBD1
j_call: TRBJ1-2
cdr3_nt: TGTGCCAGTAGTATAACAGGACAGGGGGAAAGTGGCTACACCTTC
cdr3_aa: CASSITGQGESGYTF

clone_size: large
v_call: TRBV29-1
d_call: .
j_call: TRBJ1-2
cdr3_nt: TGCAGCGTTGTTGGTAACAGGGAGAGGGGTGGCTACACCTTC
cdr3_aa: CSVVGNRERGGYTF

clone_size: medium-sized
v_call: TRBV19
d_call: .
j_call: TRBJ1-3
cdr3_nt: TGTGCCAGTAGTATCAGCATCTCTGGAAACACCATATATTTT
cdr3_aa: CASSISISGNTIYF

clone_size: medium-sized
v_call: TRBV18
d_call: TRBD1
j_call: TRBJ1-2
cdr3_nt: TGTGCCAGCTCACCACAAGGCGGACAGGGGGGAGACTATGGCTACACCTTC
cdr3_aa: CASSPQGGQGGDYGYTF

clone_size: .
v_call: TRBV12-5
d_call: TRBD1
j_call: TRBJ2-3
cdr3_nt: TGTGCTAGTGGTTTGGGAACAGGGGGTAGCACAGATACGCAGTATTTT
cdr3_aa: CASGLGTGGSTDTQYF

clone_size: medium-sized
v_call: TRBV20-1
d_call: TRBD1
j_call: TRBJ1-2
cdr3_nt: TGCAGTGCTTGGACAGGGGATGGGAACTATGGCTACACCTTC
cdr3_aa: CSAWTGDGNYGYTF

clone_size: medium-sized
v_call: TRBV7-2
d_call: .
j_call: TRBJ1-1
cdr3_nt: TGTGCCAGCAGCTTAGCGCAGGAGAACACTGAAGCTTTCTTT
cdr3_aa: CASSLAQENTEAFF

clone_size: few
v_call: TRBV12-3/TRBV12-4
d_call: .
j_call: TRBJ2-5
cdr3_nt: TGTGCCAGCAGTTTCGGTGTCATAACCCAGTACTTC
cdr3_aa: CASSFGVITQYF

clone_size: medium-sized
v_call: TRBV11-2
d_call: TRBD1
j_call: TRBJ1-2
cdr3_nt: TGTGCCAGCAGCTTGACGACAGGGGCACCCTATGGCTACACCTTC
cdr3_aa: CASSLTTGAPYGYTF

clone_size: .
v_call: TRBV30
d_call: .
j_call: TRBJ1-2
cdr3_nt: TGTGCCTGGAGCAGGCGGGGGAACTATGGCTACACCTTC
cdr3_aa: CAWSRRGNYGYTF

clone_size: medium-sized
v_call: TRBV5-4
d_call: .
j_call: TRBJ1-1
cdr3_nt: TGTGCCAGCAGCTTAGGAGGGGTTAACACTGAAGCTTTCTTT
cdr3_aa: CASSLGGVNTEAFF

clone_size: .
v_call: TRBV20-1
d_call: .
j_call: TRBJ2-7
cdr3_nt: TGCAGTGCTAGAGAGCCCAGCTCCTACGAGCAGTACTTC
cdr3_aa: CSAREPSSYEQYF

clone_size: medium-sized
v_call: TRBV20-1
d_call: .
j_call: TRBJ1-6
cdr3_nt: TGCAGTGCTATTAGAGCCGGGCAGGACGATTCACCCCTCCACTTT
cdr3_aa: CSAIRAGQDDSPLHF

clone_size: medium-sized
v_call: TRBV27
d_call: .
j_call: TRBJ1-5
cdr3_nt: TGTGCCAGCAGTTCCGCCGGGACGGATAATCAGCCCCAGCATTTT
cdr3_aa: CASSSAGTDNQPQHF

clone_size: medium-sized
v_call: TRBV14
d_call: .
j_call: TRBJ1-3
cdr3_nt: TGTGCCAGCAGCCCCACAGGAAACACCATATATTTT
cdr3_aa: CASSPTGNTIYF

clone_size: many
v_call: TRBV24-1
d_call: TRBD2
j_call: TRBJ2-1
cdr3_nt: TGTGCCACCAGTGATACCCCCCTAGCGGGGGAATACAATGAGCAGTTCTTC
cdr3_aa: CATSDTPLAGEYNEQFF